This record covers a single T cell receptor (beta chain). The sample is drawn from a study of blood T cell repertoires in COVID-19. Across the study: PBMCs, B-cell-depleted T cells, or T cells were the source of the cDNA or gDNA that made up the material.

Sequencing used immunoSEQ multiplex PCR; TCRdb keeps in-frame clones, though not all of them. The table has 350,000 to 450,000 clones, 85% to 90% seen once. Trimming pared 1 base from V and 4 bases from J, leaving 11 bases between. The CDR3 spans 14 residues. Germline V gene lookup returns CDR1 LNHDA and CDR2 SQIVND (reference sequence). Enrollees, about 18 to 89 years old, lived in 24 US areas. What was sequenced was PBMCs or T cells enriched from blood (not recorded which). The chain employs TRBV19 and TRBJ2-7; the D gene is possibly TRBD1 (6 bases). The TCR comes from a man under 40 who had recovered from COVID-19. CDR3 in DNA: TGTGCCAGTAGTATAGCAGGGGCGTCATACGAGCAGTACTTC. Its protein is CASSIAGASYEQYF.